The 26 T cell receptor beta chains below were found in one sample sequenced in a study of T cell repertoires in cytomegalovirus infection. MiXCR, applied by TCRdb to the reads, yields one record per CDR3 protein. There are 180,000 or so distinct CDR3 sequences in the sample; 15% to 20% occur only once, and about 25% lies in the top ten. The sample consisted of CD8+ T cells from PBMCs. The source of these receptors is a human donor in good health (CMV status not recorded). Some clones in this sample may be carry-over from other donors' samples.

This chain joins TRBV10-3 and TRBJ2-1; D uncertain. Per germline, CDR1 ENHRY and CDR2 SYGVKD. Trimming removed 1 base from V and 0 bases from J, with 4 bases in between. The CDR3 has 14 residues. Here the CDR3 reads CAISEWSSYNEQFF. DNA of the CDR3: TGTGCCATCAGTGAGTGGAGCTCCTACAATGAGCAGTTCTTC.

This clonotype was picked up a small number of times. CDR3 protein: CASSSTGSGAQYF. The CDR3 region has the DNA TGTGCCAGCAGCTCAACAGGGTCGGGGGCCCAGTACTTC. The chain carries TRBV7-9 and TRBJ2-5; tentatively, D is TRBD1 or TRBD2 (6 bases each). The V gene lost 4 bases and the J gene lost 9 bases, with 15 bases spanning the gap. Looked up from germline, CDR1 is SEHNR and CDR2 is FQNEAQ (reference sequence). The CDR3 length is 13 residues. Together with reference TRBV7-9 and TRBJ2-5, the CDR3 gives the full variable domain: DTGVSQNPRHKITKRGQNVTFRCDPISEHNRLYWYRQTLGQGPEFLTYFQNEAQLEKSRLLSDRFSAERPKGSFSTLEIQRTEQGDSAMYLCASSSTGSGAQYFGPGTRLLVL.

This chain joins TRBV7-6 and TRBJ2-1, with 10 bases identical to TRBD1. Germline V gene data show CDR1 as SGHVS and CDR2 as FNYEAQ. Unmatched junction bases numbered 4, after V lost 5 bases and J lost 0 bases. The CDR3 consists of 16 residues. The CDR3 DNA reads TGTGCCAGCAGCCCGGGACAGGGGAGCTCCTACAATGAGCAGTTCTTC. It codes for CASSPGQGSSYNEQFF.

This clonotype was seen only a few times. The chain combines TRBV6-6 with TRBJ2-4, with D possibly TRBD2 on 5 matching bases. There are 17 residues in the CDR3. The V and J ends lost 4 bases and 5 bases respectively, with 21 bases between them. Germline CDR1 reads MNHNY; CDR2 reads SVGAGI (reference sequence). CDR3 loop: CASSSPTGNRGQNIQYF. CDR3 coding DNA: TGTGCCAGCAGTTCCCCGACGGGGAACAGAGGACAAAACATTCAGTACTTC.

V and J are TRBV2 and TRBJ2-7; D might be TRBD1 (6 bases). The CDR3 has 12 amino acids. Germline V lookup: CDR1 SNHLY, CDR2 FYNNEI. Deletions cut 4 bases from V and 5 bases from J, with 9 bases between. For the CDR3, the DNA is TGTGCCAGCAGTGGAACAGGGCACGAGCAGTACTTC. This sequence encodes CASSGTGHEQYF.

The CDR3 spells CASSLAGQGFTEAFF. The DNA of the CDR3 is TGTGCCAGCAGCTTAGCGGGACAGGGATTCACTGAAGCTTTCTTT. This chain connects TRBV7-9 to TRBJ1-1; TRBD1 matches 9 bases. CDR1 is SEHNR and CDR2 is FQNEAQ in the germline V gene (reference sequence). J lost 4 bases, V lost 0 bases, and 3 bases had no gene match. The CDR3 is made up of 15 amino acids.

This clonotype was counted only a few times. J is TRBJ2-3 and V is TRBV29-1; 8 positions match TRBD1. Trimming at V came to 2 bases and at J to 3 bases, leaving 4 bases not matched to a gene. This CDR3 comprises 14 residues. Germline loops: CDR1 SQVTM, CDR2 ANQGSEA. The CDR3 coding sequence is TGCAGCGTTGAATCAGGGGGCCATACAGATACGCAGTATTTT. Protein sequence: CSVESGGHTDTQYF.

This clonotype was found a few times. This chain joins TRBV12-3 or TRBV12-4 and TRBJ2-5; 12 nucleotides align to TRBD2. The CDR3 loop spans 16 amino acids. The ends lost 7 bases at V and 1 base at J; junction bases unmatched: 7. CDR3 region: CASTTRLAGVQETQYF. CDR3 in DNA: TGTGCCAGCACCACCAGACTAGCGGGGGTCCAAGAGACCCAGTACTTC.

This clonotype was counted a few times. V usage is TRBV7-9 and J usage is TRBJ2-6; D remains ambiguous. The CDR3 is 16 residues long. Trimming cost V 1 base and J 0 bases, with 7 bases left between them. CDR1 is SEHNR, CDR2 FQNEAQ, per germline (reference sequence). CDR3 sequence (DNA): TGTGCCAGCAGCTTAGACGGCCGCTCTGGGGCCAACGTCCTGACTTTC. This codes for CASSLDGRSGANVLTF.

The V call is TRBV6-2 or TRBV6-3, the J call TRBJ2-3, with 13 positions matching TRBD2. This CDR3 has 14 residues. V lost 5 bases to trimming and J lost 5 bases; unmatched junction nucleotides: 1. The germline V gene encodes CDR1 MNHEY and CDR2 SVGEGT. The CDR3 nucleotides are TGTGCCAGCAGTGGACTAGCGGGAGAAGATACGCAGTATTTT. Translated: CASSGLAGEDTQYF.

Only a few counts were recorded for this clonotype. This chain links TRBV24-1 with TRBJ2-3; D might be TRBD2 (6 bases). The CDR3 length is 15 residues. V was pared by 4 bases and J by 3 bases, with 13 bases between. CDR1 and CDR2 from the germline V gene are KGHDR and SFDVKD. CDR3 bases: TGTGCCACCAGTGAGACCGGGACTCCGACAGATACGCAGTATTTT. Protein product: CATSETGTPTDTQYF.

The chain is built from TRBV5-6 and TRBJ2-7; D gene ambiguous. Trimming removed 2 bases from V and 9 bases from J, with 12 bases in between. The length of the CDR3 is 12 residues. CDR1 is SGHDT and CDR2 is YYEEEE in the germline V gene. The CDR3 reads CASSLFDSGQYF. The CDR3 bases are TGTGCCAGCAGCTTATTTGACTCCGGGCAGTACTTC.

The V gene is TRBV7-2, the J gene TRBJ1-2; possibly TRBD1 for D (5 bases). Germline assignment: CDR1 SGHTA and CDR2 FQGNSA. V lost 4 bases to trimming and J lost 8 bases, with 17 bases between them. This CDR3 region has 14 residues. The CDR3 region is CASSSPGTPIGYTF. The CDR3, as DNA: TGTGCCAGCAGCTCACCCGGGACTCCTATAGGCTACACCTTC. Variable domain in full (rest from reference TRBV7-2 and TRBJ1-2): GAGVSQSPSNKVTEKGKDVELRCDPISGHTALYWYRQSLGQGLEFLIYFQGNSAPDKSGLPSDRFSAERTGGSVSTLTIQRTQQEDSAVYLCASSSPGTPIGYTFGSGTRLTVV.

The gene calls are TRBV28 and TRBJ2-6; 8 bases agree with TRBD1. Germline lookup yields CDR1 MDHEN and CDR2 SYDVKM. This CDR3 region has 13 residues. V gave up 8 bases and J gave up 3 bases; unmatched junction bases: 0. The CDR3 sequence: CASGTGGANVLTF. CDR3 sequence (DNA): TGTGCCAGCGGGACAGGTGGGGCCAACGTCCTGACTTTC.

In its sample, this clonotype ranks as medium-sized. CDR3: CASSSLWEQNYGYTF. CDR3 coding DNA: TGTGCCAGCAGCTCCCTGTGGGAACAGAACTATGGCTACACCTTC. The chain joins TRBV7-2 to TRBJ1-2, with no clear D. CDR1 is SGHTA and CDR2 is FQGNSA in the germline V gene. Between the trimmed V and J ends, which lost 4 bases and 2 bases, there was a span of 14 bases. The length of the CDR3 is 15 residues.

This clonotype was picked up a small number of times. The chain links TRBV6-5 to TRBJ2-3; no clear D gene. The V end lost 2 bases, the J end lost 1 base, and 7 bases lay between the germline ends. Germline CDR1 MNHEY, CDR2 SVGAGI. CDR3 length: 14 residues. CDR3 DNA: TGTGCCAGCAGTTACGCTGGGGGCACAGATACGCAGTATTTT. It encodes CASSYAGGTDTQYF.

This clonotype turned up a few times. The chain combines TRBV7-2 with TRBJ2-7, with 8 bases that match TRBD2. The CDR3 extends over 12 amino acids. With 3 bases clipped from V and 6 bases from J, the junction kept 1 base outside the gene matches. CDR1 and CDR2 (germline): SGHTA, FQGNSA. The CDR3 DNA sequence: TGTGCCAGCAGCTTGGGACTAGGCGAGCAGTACTTC. As protein: CASSLGLGEQYF. Using reference TRBV7-2 and TRBJ2-7 for the parts outside the CDR3, the full variable domain is GAGVSQSPSNKVTEKGKDVELRCDPISGHTALYWYRQSLGQGLEFLIYFQGNSAPDKSGLPSDRFSAERTGGSVSTLTIQRTQQEDSAVYLCASSLGLGEQYFGPGTRLTVT.

This clonotype was found a few times. V gene TRBV25-1 combines with J gene TRBJ2-7, with D maybe TRBD1 (6 bases). Germline CDR1 is MGHDK and CDR2 is SYGVNS. Trimming cost V 4 bases and J 0 bases, with 13 bases left between them. The CDR3 length is 15 residues. The CDR3 DNA follows: TGTGCCAGCAGTGCACACAGGGAAATCTCCTACGAGCAGTACTTC. Translating it yields CASSAHREISYEQYF.

The V and J genes are TRBV6-2 or TRBV6-3 and TRBJ2-5, with D unresolved. Germline V gives CDR1 MNHEY, CDR2 SVGEGT. V was clipped by 7 bases and J by 1 base, with 16 bases between them. This CDR3 region has 15 residues. The CDR3, as DNA: TGTGCCAGCAACTATCGGCAGTCGTCCCAAGAGACCCAGTACTTC. Its translation: CASNYRQSSQETQYF.

There are a few counts of this clonotype. The chain carries TRBV7-6 and TRBJ2-7; 10 bases align to TRBD2. The CDR3 loop spans 16 amino acids. Germline V gene sequence: CDR1 SGHVS, CDR2 FNYEAQ. V lost 4 bases to trimming and J lost 4 bases; unmatched junction nucleotides: 10. CDR3 in amino acids: CASSSSIAGGLYEQYF. CDR3 nucleotide sequence: TGTGCCAGCAGCTCGTCAATAGCGGGGGGCTTGTACGAGCAGTACTTC.

The chain combines TRBV10-1 with TRBJ1-5, with D perhaps TRBD1 (6 bases). CDR1 is WNHNN, CDR2 SYGVQD, per germline (reference sequence). V lost 4 bases, J lost 4 bases, and 17 bases lay in between. This CDR3 comprises 16 residues. CDR3 in amino acids: CASSGAADRENQPQHF. For the CDR3, the DNA is TGCGCCAGCAGTGGTGCAGCGGACAGAGAAAATCAGCCCCAGCATTTT.

This clonotype was counted a few times. V usage is TRBV6-6 and J usage is TRBJ2-1; D not certain. The CDR3 is 13 residues long. From germline, CDR1 is MNHNY and CDR2 SVGAGI (reference sequence). Trimming stripped 3 bases from V and 13 bases from J, with 16 bases between. CDR3 amino acids: CASSYQTVLGQFF. In DNA form, the CDR3 reads TGTGCCAGCAGTTATCAGACCGTCCTGGGACAGTTCTTC.

V and J are TRBV20-1 and TRBJ2-7; D is ambiguous. Germline V gene data show CDR1 as DFQATT and CDR2 as SNEGSKA (reference sequence). The ends were cut back, 0 bases at V and 6 bases at J, with 12 bases in the middle. The CDR3 totals 13 residues. The CDR3, as DNA: TGCAGTGCTAGAGATCTAAGGAGTGGCGAGCAGTACTTC. Amino acid sequence: CSARDLRSGEQYF.

This chain uses TRBV7-2 with TRBJ2-7; possibly TRBD2 for D (5 bases). The germline V gene encodes CDR1 SGHTA and CDR2 FQGNSA. Trimming stripped 4 bases from V and 2 bases from J, with 9 bases between. The CDR3 totals 13 residues. CDR3 sequence: CASSYGKAYEQYF. The CDR3 bases are TGTGCCAGCAGCTACGGGAAAGCCTACGAGCAGTACTTC.

CDR3 protein: CASSLFGTGINEQFF. CDR3 nucleotide sequence: TGTGCCAGCAGTTTATTCGGGACAGGGATCAATGAGCAGTTCTTC. This chain uses TRBV28 with TRBJ2-1, with 9 bases identical to TRBD1. Looked up from germline, CDR1 is MDHEN and CDR2 is SYDVKM. The CDR3 runs to 15 residues. With V trimmed by 1 base and J by 6 bases, 4 bases remained unmatched.

The chain recombines TRBV18 with TRBJ2-1; D may match TRBD1 or TRBD2 (5 bases each). The CDR3 runs to 15 residues. Germline V gives CDR1 KGHSH, CDR2 LQKENI. The V end lost 2 bases, the J end lost 7 bases, and 15 bases lay between the germline ends. The CDR3 DNA reads TGTGCCAGCTCACCATGGGACGCCCGGGGAAATGAGCAGTTCTTC. Translating it yields CASSPWDARGNEQFF.